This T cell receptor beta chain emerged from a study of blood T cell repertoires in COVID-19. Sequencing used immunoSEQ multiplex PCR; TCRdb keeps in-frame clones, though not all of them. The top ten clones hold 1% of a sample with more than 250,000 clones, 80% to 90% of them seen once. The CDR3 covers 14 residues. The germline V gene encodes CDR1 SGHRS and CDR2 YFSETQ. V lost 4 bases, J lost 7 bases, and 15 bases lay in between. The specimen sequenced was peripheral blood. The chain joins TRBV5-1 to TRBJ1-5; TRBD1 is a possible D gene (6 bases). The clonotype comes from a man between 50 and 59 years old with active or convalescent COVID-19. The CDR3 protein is CASSEDRLGQPQHF. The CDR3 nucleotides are TGCGCCAGCAGCGAAGACAGGCTCGGCCAGCCCCAGCATTTT.